The present T cell receptor (beta chain) was sequenced within a study of cytomegalovirus exposure and HLA in healthy donors. Study details: About 85 million unique TCR sequences came from HLA-typed donors in an early release.

This PCR relied on a set of 60 Vbeta primers and 13 Jbeta primers. TCRdb's table, derived via immunoSEQ multiplex PCR, lists solely in-frame clones and lacks some. The sample is made up of some 110,000 clones, and the top ten hold more than 0.9% of it. Trimming removed 1 base at V and 6 bases at J, with 12 bases between. The CDR3 runs to 14 residues. Per the germline V gene, CDR1 is SGHDN and CDR2 is FVKESK. The sequencing sample was made of PBMCs. The J gene is TRBJ1-1, the V gene TRBV14; maybe TRBD1 (6 bases). The sequence was collected from a man aged 18 to 29 in good health and CMV-seronegative. In nucleotides, the CDR3 is TGTGCCAGCAGCCAAGTGGGTTGGGGGCCTGAAGCTTTCTTT. It translates to CASSQVGWGPEAFF.